The 9 T cell receptor beta chains presented below share a single source sample, sequenced in a study of blood T cell repertoires in COVID-19. Produced via immunoSEQ multiplex PCR; TCRdb's table is partial and in-frame only. Among approximately 100,000 clones listed, 85% to 95% were seen once. The sample was peripheral blood. Every receptor here comes from a man in his forties or fifties with active COVID-19.

This chain links TRBV6-5 with TRBJ1-5, with D unclear. CDR3 size: 13 residues. Trimming pared 6 bases from V and 7 bases from J, leaving 13 bases between. Germline V gene lookup returns CDR1 MNHEY and CDR2 SVGAGI. The CDR3 is CASSHRREQPQHF. CDR3 in DNA: TGTGCCAGCAGCCATAGACGGGAGCAGCCCCAGCATTTT.

The CDR3: CASSRTGDTDTQYF. The CDR3 DNA sequence: TGTGCCAGTAGTCGCACCGGGGACACAGATACGCAGTATTTT. This chain joins TRBV19 and TRBJ2-3; maybe TRBD2 (5 bases). The CDR3 sequence is 14 residues long. Between the trimmed V and J ends, which lost 5 bases and 2 bases, there was a span of 11 bases. From germline, CDR1 is LNHDA and CDR2 SQIVND (reference sequence).

The gene calls are TRBV2 and TRBJ1-6; a weak D match, TRBD1 (5 bases). Between the trimmed V and J ends, which lost 7 bases and 11 bases, there was a span of 21 bases. CDR3 length equals 15 residues. The germline V gene encodes CDR1 SNHLY and CDR2 FYNNEI. The CDR3 spells CASISRRGERTPLHF. Here the CDR3 DNA reads TGTGCCAGCATTTCCCGAAGGGGCGAACGGACACCCCTCCACTTT.

V and J are TRBV6-4 and TRBJ1-4; a weak D match, TRBD1 (5 bases). The CDR3 totals 16 residues. Germline V lookup: CDR1 MRHNA, CDR2 SNTAGT. Trimming removed 6 bases at V and 4 bases at J, with 18 bases between. The CDR3 loop reads CASSPYPGGHNEKLFF. Written as DNA, the CDR3 is TGTGCCAGCAGCCCCTATCCCGGGGGTCATAATGAAAAACTGTTTTTT.

V is TRBV4-1 and J is TRBJ1-1; D not certain. The germline V and J ends were trimmed by 2 bases and 2 bases, with 9 bases remaining between them. This CDR3 region has 14 residues. The germline V gene has CDR1 MGHRA and CDR2 YSYEKL. CDR3 nucleotides: TGCGCCAGCAGCCAAACTCAGGCAAACACTGAAGCTTTCTTT. Protein: CASSQTQANTEAFF.

CDR3 residues: CASSDTGNYGYTF. The DNA of the CDR3 is TGTGCCAGCAGTGACACAGGGAACTATGGCTACACCTTC. The chain carries TRBV6-1 and TRBJ1-2, with a weak D call TRBD1 (6 bases). V lost 3 bases to trimming and J lost 2 bases, with 7 bases between them. Germline loops: CDR1 MNHNS, CDR2 SASEGT. The length of the CDR3 is 13 residues.

This clone showed up just a few times. The chain links TRBV5-1 to TRBJ1-2, with 10 positions matching TRBD1. Trimming took 4 bases from V and 4 from J; bases not matched to a gene: 4. The germline gives CDR1 SGHRS, CDR2 YFSETQ. This CDR3 is built from 14 residues. The CDR3 loop reads CASSLGDRGYGYTF. CDR3 bases: TGCGCCAGCAGCCTTGGGGACAGGGGCTATGGCTACACCTTC.

The J gene is TRBJ2-7, the V gene TRBV6-5; no reliable D call. In germline, CDR1 is MNHEY, CDR2 SVGAGI. This CDR3 has 14 amino acids. V gave up 5 bases and J gave up 6 bases, with 17 bases separating them. This CDR3 reads CASSRSVSSVEQYF. The CDR3 region has the DNA TGTGCCAGCAGTAGGAGCGTTAGTTCAGTCGAGCAGTACTTC.

A single count supports this clone. J is TRBJ1-1 and V is TRBV18, with 7 bases that match TRBD1. V was clipped by 2 bases and J by 5 bases; unmatched bases: 11. The CDR3 has 16 residues. Germline values: CDR1 KGHSH, CDR2 LQKENI. DNA for the CDR3: TGTGCCAGCTCACCAAACGCAGGGGGTCGGTCGACTGAAGCTTTCTTT. Encoded protein: CASSPNAGGRSTEAFF.